This T cell receptor beta chain was captured by sequencing in a study of early T cells in non-severe SARS-CoV-2 infection. As for the study in general: Sequenced bulk RNA came from whole blood that was unsorted, and chains were unpaired.

TCRdb fed the 5' RACE reads into MiXCR, producing one record per CDR3 protein. The top ten hold about 6% of the sample, which has under 85,000 distinct CDR3 sequences, 9.5% to 12% seen once. The ends were cut back, 5 bases at V and 6 bases at J, with 14 bases in the middle. Germline loops: CDR1 SGHAT, CDR2 FQNNGV. The CDR3 is 15 residues long. Specimen: whole blood, collected at baseline. The TCR sequence derives from an adult who was a healthcare worker with PCR-confirmed SARS-CoV-2 infection or an uninfected control (not recorded which). This rearrangement joins TRBV11-2 to TRBJ1-6; D uncertain. CDR3: CASSREIGINSPLHF. The CDR3 nucleotides are TGTGCCAGCAGCCGGGAGATCGGAATTAATTCACCCCTCCACTTT.